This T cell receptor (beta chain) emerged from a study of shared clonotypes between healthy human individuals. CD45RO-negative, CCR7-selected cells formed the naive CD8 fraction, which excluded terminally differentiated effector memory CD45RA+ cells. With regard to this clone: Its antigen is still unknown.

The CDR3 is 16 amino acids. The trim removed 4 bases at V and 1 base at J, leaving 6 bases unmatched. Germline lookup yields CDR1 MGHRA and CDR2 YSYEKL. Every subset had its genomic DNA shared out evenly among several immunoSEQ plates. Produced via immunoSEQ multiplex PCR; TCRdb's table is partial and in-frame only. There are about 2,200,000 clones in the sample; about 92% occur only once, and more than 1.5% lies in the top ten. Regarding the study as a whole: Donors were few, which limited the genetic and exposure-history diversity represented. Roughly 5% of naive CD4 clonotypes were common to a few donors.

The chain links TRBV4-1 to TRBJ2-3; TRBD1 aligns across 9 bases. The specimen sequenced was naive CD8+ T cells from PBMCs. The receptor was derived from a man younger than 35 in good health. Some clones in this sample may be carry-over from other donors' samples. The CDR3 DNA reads TGCGCCAGCAGCCCGTACAGGGGGCGAGGCACAGATACGCAGTATTTT. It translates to CASSPYRGRGTDTQYF.